The next 25 T cell receptor beta chains were all read from a single sample in a study of vaccination effects on CD4 cells after COVID-19 (dated by TCRdb to 2022 to 2024). Their antigens remain unidentified. Library method: the immunoSEQ multiplex PCR assay. In its TCRdb copy, this immuneACCESS table keeps in-frame sequences only and misses some clones. Where compared with another copy, unresolved V genes explain less than half of these, and the others have no known cause. Here the sample has under 50,000 clones; 65% to 80% occur a single time. The leading ten clones occupy 4.5% to 6% of the sample. After less than eleven days of culture, CD4+ T cells were isolated with the EasySep CD4+ T cell isolation kit. The material sequenced was CD4+ T cells from PBMCs cultured without peptide, taken before COVID-19 vaccination. Every receptor here comes from a human donor who received a COVID-19 vaccine.

This rearrangement joins TRBV6-2 or TRBV6-3 to TRBJ2-1, with 9 bases matching TRBD2. In germline, CDR1 is MNHEY, CDR2 SVGEGT. The CDR3 has 13 residues. Germline trimming cut 4 bases from V and 6 bases from J; bases unmatched to any gene: 1. The CDR3 DNA sequence: TGTGCCAGCAGTTCGCGGGAGGGCAATGAGCAGTTCTTC. It encodes CASSSREGNEQFF.

This clone showed up just once. The chain couples TRBV3-1 (or the pseudogene TRBV3-2) to TRBJ2-1, with 8 nucleotides matching TRBD2. The CDR3 is 17 amino acids. From germline, CDR1 is LGHDT and CDR2 YNNKEL (reference sequence). The V and J ends lost 3 bases and 3 bases, in that order; junction bases with no gene match: 10. CDR3 sequence: CASSHRSAGGIYNEQFF. In DNA form, the CDR3 reads TGTGCCAGCAGCCATAGAAGTGCGGGGGGAATCTACAATGAGCAGTTCTTC.

V is TRBV6-5 and J is TRBJ1-5, with 8 bases fitting TRBD1. CDR1 MNHEY and CDR2 SVGAGI come from the germline V gene. Trimming at V came to 5 bases and at J to 6 bases, leaving 6 bases not matched to a gene. This CDR3 comprises 14 residues. The CDR3 spells CASSRTGGAQPQHF. CDR3 DNA sequence: TGTGCCAGCAGTCGTACAGGGGGAGCTCAGCCCCAGCATTTT.

The chain recombines TRBV2 with TRBJ1-2; tentative D call: TRBD1 (5 bases). This CDR3 contains 15 residues. Trimming took off 4 bases at V and 8 bases at J, with 20 bases between the two ends. CDR1 SNHLY and CDR2 FYNNEI come from the germline V gene. CDR3 bases: TGTGCCAGCAGTGGGGGCATTACCCGGGGAGGAGGCTACACCTTC. Its translation: CASSGGITRGGGYTF.

The chain links TRBV12-3 or TRBV12-4 to TRBJ1-1, with TRBD1 matching 7 bases. The J segment lost 8 bases and the V segment lost 2 bases, leaving 5 bases of the junction unmatched. The CDR3 extends over 13 amino acids. The DNA for the CDR3 is TGTGCCAGCAGTTTAAGGCAGGGGGGAGAAGCTTTCTTT. Its translation is CASSLRQGGEAFF.

V and J are TRBV18 and TRBJ1-2; D remains ambiguous. Germline CDR1 and CDR2: KGHSH and LQKENI. This CDR3 has 16 amino acids. V was pared by 5 bases and J by 5 bases, with 21 bases between. The CDR3 bases are TGTGCCAGCTCAACCGGGTCTTACATGGGCCGATATGGCTACACCTTC. Protein: CASSTGSYMGRYGYTF. Based on the CDR3 plus reference TRBV18 and TRBJ1-2, the full variable domain is NAGVMQNPRHLVRRRGQEARLRCSPMKGHSHVYWYRQLPEEGLKFMVYLQKENIIDESGMPKERFSAEFPKEGPSILRIQQVVRGDSAAYFCASSTGSYMGRYGYTFGSGTRLTVV.

This clone has more than one count but fewer than ten. The chain combines TRBV27 with TRBJ2-2; D remains unclear. CDR3 length: 16 amino acids. Germline loops: CDR1 MNHEY, CDR2 SMNVEV (reference sequence). Deletions cut 7 bases from V and 3 bases from J, with 18 bases between. The CDR3: CASTSLKGADTGELFF. The DNA for the CDR3 is TGTGCCAGCACCTCCCTTAAGGGCGCCGACACCGGGGAGCTGTTTTTT.

V is TRBV30 and J is TRBJ1-1; weak D call: TRBD1 (5 bases). Germline CDR1 is GTSNPN and CDR2 is SVGIG (reference sequence). The V and J ends lost 0 bases and 6 bases respectively, with 11 bases between them. The length of the CDR3 is 13 residues. CDR3 sequence: CAWSVQQEAEAFF. The CDR3 DNA reads as TGTGCCTGGAGTGTACAACAGGAGGCTGAAGCTTTCTTT.

This clone was seen a handful of times. The chain recombines TRBV5-6 with TRBJ1-5, with D tentatively TRBD1 (6 bases). Trimming removed 2 bases from V and 7 bases from J, with 10 bases in between. Germline CDR1 reads SGHDT; CDR2 reads YYEEEE. The CDR3 contains 13 residues. CDR3 residues: CASSFGQGQPQHF. In nucleotides, the CDR3 is TGTGCCAGCAGCTTTGGTCAGGGGCAGCCCCAGCATTTT.

The chain couples TRBV5-1 to TRBJ1-4, with 7 nucleotides matching TRBD1. This CDR3 spans 16 amino acids. Germline trimming cut 2 bases from V and 4 bases from J; bases unmatched to any gene: 8. Germline CDR1 SGHRS, CDR2 YFSETQ. The CDR3 DNA follows: TGCGCCAGCAGCTTTACAGGGGTACCCGGTAATGAAAAACTGTTTTTT. It encodes CASSFTGVPGNEKLFF. Supplemented by reference TRBV5-1 and TRBJ1-4, the full variable domain reads KAGVTQTPRYLIKTRGQQVTLSCSPISGHRSVSWYQQTPGQGLQFLFEYFSETQRNKGNFPGRFSGRQFSNSRSEMNVSTLELGDSALYLCASSFTGVPGNEKLFFGSGTQLSVL.

The chain combines TRBV5-1 with TRBJ1-3; TRBD1 is a possible D gene (6 bases). Germline V lookup: CDR1 SGHRS, CDR2 YFSETQ. V dropped 2 bases and J dropped 8 bases, with 11 bases sitting between them. The CDR3 spans 13 residues. CDR3 in amino acids: CASSFGRGHTIYF. The CDR3 nucleotides are TGCGCCAGCAGCTTTGGCAGGGGACACACCATATATTTT.

The chain is built from TRBV2 and TRBJ2-7; 10 nucleotides line up with TRBD2. Germline-derived CDR1 and CDR2 are SNHLY and FYNNEI. The CDR3 covers 14 residues. J lost 3 bases, V lost 4 bases, and 3 bases had no gene match. The CDR3 protein is CASSGLAGVYEQYF. The CDR3 nucleotides are TGTGCCAGCAGTGGGCTAGCGGGAGTCTACGAGCAGTACTTC.

On this clone itself: The junction departs from germline at one end; a sequencing error may be responsible. The chain recombines TRBV7-7 with TRBJ2-1; no clear D gene. The CDR3 is made up of 13 amino acids. From germline, CDR1 is SSHAT and CDR2 FNYEAQ (reference sequence). CDR3 nucleotide sequence: TGTGCTAGCAGCCCCAGTCTCGACGGGGAGCAGTTCTTC. Translation: CASSPSLDGEQFF.

Points on this clone: A read error may produce the germline difference seen at one junction end. The genes are TRBV5-6 and TRBJ2-7, with D tentatively TRBD1 (7 bases). CDR1 and CDR2 (germline): SGHDT, YYEEEE. The CDR3 loop spans 14 amino acids. The CDR3 loop is CASSVGGIDRVPIF. CDR3 sequence (DNA): TGTGCCAGCAGCGTGGGGGGAATAGACAGGGTCCCCATCTTC.

This clone has a handful of counts. The rearrangement joins TRBV29-1 to TRBJ1-1, with TRBD1 matching over 9 bases. CDR1 is SQVTM, CDR2 ANQGSEA, per germline. J gave up 2 bases and V 6 bases, and 4 bases lay outside the gene matches. CDR3 length equals 13 residues. The CDR3, as DNA: TGCAGCGTGAGGACAGGGGCTAACACTGAAGCTTTCTTT. Translation: CSVRTGANTEAFF.

This clone was seen a few times. This chain connects TRBV12-5 to TRBJ2-5; TRBD1 or TRBD2 may be the D gene (6 bases each). This CDR3 spans 16 amino acids. The V end lost 2 bases, the J end lost 2 bases, and 15 bases lay between the germline ends. The germline V gene encodes CDR1 LGHNT and CDR2 FRNRAP. The CDR3 region has the DNA TGTGCTAGTGGTTTGTCCCAGGAGGGGGGACAAGAGACCCAGTACTTC. It specifies CASGLSQEGGQETQYF. The whole variable domain, filled in from reference TRBV12-5 and TRBJ2-5, reads DARVTQTPRHKVTEMGQEVTMRCQPILGHNTVFWYRQTMMQGLELLAYFRNRAPLDDSGMPKDRFSAEMPDATLATLKIQPSEPRDSAVYFCASGLSQEGGQETQYFGPGTRLLVL.

The table lists this clone with a count of one. The chain is built from TRBV28 and TRBJ1-2; 7 nucleotides agree with TRBD1. After removal of 5 bases from V and 3 bases from J, the junction contained 21 bases not matched to a gene. The length of the CDR3 is 19 residues. Per germline, CDR1 MDHEN and CDR2 SYDVKM. As DNA, the CDR3 is TGTGCCAGCAGTAGGGACAGCAGGTGGATGCGGGGTGAGGACTATGGCTACACCTTC. This encodes CASSRDSRWMRGEDYGYTF.

V and J are TRBV1 and TRBJ1-3; TRBD1 is taken as the D call from the table, unchecked against the DNA. TRBV1 is a listed pseudogene. This CDR3 has 13 amino acids. This CDR3 reads CTEPRDRENTIYF. The DNA for the CDR3 is TGCACCGAGCCCCGGGACAGGGAAAACACCATATATTTT.

In its sample, this clone was seen a few times. This chain joins TRBV19 and TRBJ1-1; tentatively, D is TRBD1 (5 bases). The V gene lost 2 bases and the J gene lost 6 bases, with 13 bases spanning the gap. The CDR3 contains 14 residues. The germline gives CDR1 LNHDA, CDR2 SQIVND (reference sequence). The CDR3 sequence is CASSIRAGSPEAFF. CDR3 DNA: TGTGCCAGTAGTATAAGGGCAGGGTCTCCTGAAGCTTTCTTT.

The chain couples TRBV5-6 to TRBJ1-1; D is perhaps TRBD1 (5 bases). The germline V and J ends were trimmed by 1 base and 1 base, with 11 bases remaining between them. This CDR3 is built from 15 residues. Germline loops: CDR1 SGHDT, CDR2 YYEEEE. The CDR3 DNA is TGTGCCAGCAGCTTGTATGGGGGGACGAACACTGAAGCTTTCTTT. Amino acids: CASSLYGGTNTEAFF.

The chain uses TRBV20-1 and TRBJ2-5, with no clear D. This CDR3 comprises 11 residues. The germline V gene has CDR1 DFQATT and CDR2 SNEGSKA (reference sequence). V dropped 0 bases and J dropped 4 bases, with 3 bases sitting between them. CDR3 residues: CSARERETQYF. The DNA of the CDR3 is TGCAGTGCTAGAGAGAGAGAGACCCAGTACTTC.

The V and J genes are TRBV10-3 and TRBJ2-3, with 8 bases matching TRBD2. Per germline, CDR1 ENHRY and CDR2 SYGVKD. CDR3 length: 15 amino acids. The junction had 5 bases not matched to a gene; V was cut back by 5 bases and J by 1 base. CDR3 DNA: TGTGCCATCAGTAGCGGGAGACGAGGCACAGATACGCAGTATTTT. Translated, it gives CAISSGRRGTDTQYF.

V gene TRBV20-1 combines with J gene TRBJ1-2, with 7 bases aligning to TRBD1. Germline values: CDR1 DFQATT, CDR2 SNEGSKA (reference sequence). The CDR3 extends over 11 amino acids. The CDR3: CSVDRVSGYTF. CDR3 DNA: TGCAGCGTCGACAGGGTTTCTGGCTACACCTTC.

The chain links TRBV23-1 to TRBJ1-4; 12 bases are a match to TRBD1. TRBV23-1 is recorded as an ORF, its role being uncertain. The CDR3 contains 16 residues. Losses at the gene ends were 3 bases for V and 5 bases for J; bases not matched to a gene: 4. The CDR3 loop reads CASSQGQGAENEKLFF. The CDR3 DNA sequence: TGCGCCAGCAGTCAGGGACAGGGGGCTGAAAATGAAAAACTGTTTTTT.

The chain couples TRBV5-1 to TRBJ2-7, with D possibly matching TRBD1 (6 bases). The CDR3 totals 15 residues. V dropped 2 bases and J dropped 2 bases, with 14 bases sitting between them. Germline assignment: CDR1 SGHRS and CDR2 YFSETQ. The CDR3 region has the DNA TGCGCCAGCAGCTTAGTGGGGGCAGGGGCCTACGAGCAGTACTTC. This gives the protein CASSLVGAGAYEQYF.